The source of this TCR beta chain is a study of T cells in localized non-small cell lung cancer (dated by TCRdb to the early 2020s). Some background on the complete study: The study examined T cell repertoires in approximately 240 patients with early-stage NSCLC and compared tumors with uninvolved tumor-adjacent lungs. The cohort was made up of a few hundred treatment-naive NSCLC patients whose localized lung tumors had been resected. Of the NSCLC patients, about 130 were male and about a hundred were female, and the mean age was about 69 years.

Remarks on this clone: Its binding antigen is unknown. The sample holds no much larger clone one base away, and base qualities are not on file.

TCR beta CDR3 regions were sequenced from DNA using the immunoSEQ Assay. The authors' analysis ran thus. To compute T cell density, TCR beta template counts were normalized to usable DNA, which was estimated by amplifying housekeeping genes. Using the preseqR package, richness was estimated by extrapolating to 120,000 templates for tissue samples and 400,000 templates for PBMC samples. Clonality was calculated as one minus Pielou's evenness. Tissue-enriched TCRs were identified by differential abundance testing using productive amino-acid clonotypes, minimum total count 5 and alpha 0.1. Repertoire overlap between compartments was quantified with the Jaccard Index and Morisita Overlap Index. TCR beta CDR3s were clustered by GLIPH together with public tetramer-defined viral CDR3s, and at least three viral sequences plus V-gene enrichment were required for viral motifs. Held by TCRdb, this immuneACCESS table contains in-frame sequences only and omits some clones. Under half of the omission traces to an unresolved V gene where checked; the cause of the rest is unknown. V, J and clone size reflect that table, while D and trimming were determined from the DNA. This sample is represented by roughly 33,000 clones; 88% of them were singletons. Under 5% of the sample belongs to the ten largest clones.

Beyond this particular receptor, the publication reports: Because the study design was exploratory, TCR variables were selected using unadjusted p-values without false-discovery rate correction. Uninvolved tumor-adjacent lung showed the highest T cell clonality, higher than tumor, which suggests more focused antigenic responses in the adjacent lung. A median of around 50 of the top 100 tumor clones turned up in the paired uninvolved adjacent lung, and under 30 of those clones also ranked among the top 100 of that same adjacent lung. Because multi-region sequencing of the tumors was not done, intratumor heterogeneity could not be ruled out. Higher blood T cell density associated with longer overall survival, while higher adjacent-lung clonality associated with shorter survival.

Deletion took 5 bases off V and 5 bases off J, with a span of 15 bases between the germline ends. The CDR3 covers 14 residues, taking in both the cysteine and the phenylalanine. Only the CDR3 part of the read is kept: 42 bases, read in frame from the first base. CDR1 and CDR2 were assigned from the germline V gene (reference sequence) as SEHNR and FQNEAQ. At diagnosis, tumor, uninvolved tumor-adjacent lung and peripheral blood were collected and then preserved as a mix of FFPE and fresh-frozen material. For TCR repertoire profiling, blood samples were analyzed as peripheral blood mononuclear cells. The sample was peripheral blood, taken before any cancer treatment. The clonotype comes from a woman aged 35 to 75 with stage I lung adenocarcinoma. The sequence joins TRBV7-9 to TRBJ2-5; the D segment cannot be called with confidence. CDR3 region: CASSPPLSRETQYF. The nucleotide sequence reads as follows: TGTGCCAGCAGCCCCCCCCTCAGTCGTGAGACCCAGTACTTC.